The 17 T cell receptor beta chains below were found in one sample sequenced in a study of OX40 agonist ivuxolimab in advanced cancers. Sequencing was performed with immunoSEQ multiplex PCR; in TCRdb, only in-frame clones are kept and a portion is missing. The sample consists of roughly 100,000 clones, 85% to 95% of them appearing once. The material was CD4+ or CD8+ T cells sorted from blood, obtained in a trial of the OX40 agonist ivuxolimab. The receptor set was obtained from an adult with an advanced solid tumor such as melanoma, head and neck, liver or kidney cancer.

This rearrangement joins TRBV11-2 to TRBJ2-6, with D possibly matching TRBD2 (7 bases). Trimming pared 8 bases from V and 4 bases from J, leaving 9 bases between. Germline-derived CDR1 and CDR2 are SGHAT and FQNNGV. This CDR3 is 13 amino acids long. The CDR3 is CASGGAGANVLTF. CDR3 DNA: TGTGCCAGCGGGGGGGCCGGGGCCAACGTCCTGACTTTC.

The V call is TRBV5-6, the J call TRBJ2-1, with 12 bases lining up with TRBD2. Losses at the gene ends were 4 bases for V and 15 bases for J; bases not matched to a gene: 5. The CDR3 has 12 amino acids. CDR1 SGHDT and CDR2 YYEEEE come from the germline V gene. The CDR3 loop is CASSGLAGGSFF. The CDR3 coding sequence is TGTGCCAGCAGCGGGCTAGCGGGAGGGTCGTTCTTC. The full variable domain, with the rest looked up from reference TRBV5-6 and TRBJ2-1, is DAGVTQSPTHLIKTRGQQVTLRCSPKSGHDTVSWYQQALGQGPQFIFQYYEEEERQRGNFPDRFSGHQFPNYSSELNVNALLLGDSALYLCASSGLAGGSFFGPGTRLTVL.

The V call is TRBV2, the J call TRBJ1-2; possibly TRBD1 for D (6 bases). The CDR3 consists of 12 residues. From germline, CDR1 is SNHLY and CDR2 FYNNEI. V was cut by 8 bases and J by 4 bases, with 11 bases left in between. The CDR3 DNA is TGTGCCAGCTCAGGGGTCGGCTATGGCTACACCTTC. Residues: CASSGVGYGYTF. The full variable domain, rest sourced from reference TRBV2 and TRBJ1-2, is EPEVTQTPSHQVTQMGQEVILRCVPISNHLYFYWYRQILGQKVEFLVSFYNNEISEKSEIFDDQFSVERPDGSNFTLKIRSTKLEDSAMYFCASSGVGYGYTFGSGTRLTVV.

This clone was counted a single time. The rearrangement uses TRBV5-1 and TRBJ2-1; no clear D. V lost 1 base and J lost 9, with 5 bases in between. CDR1 is SGHRS and CDR2 is YFSETQ in the germline V gene. The CDR3 length is 11 residues. This CDR3 reads CASSLNGEQFF. The CDR3 DNA reads TGCGCCAGCAGCTTGAATGGTGAGCAGTTCTTC. The full variable domain, in which reference TRBV5-1 and TRBJ2-1 provide the parts outside the CDR3, is KAGVTQTPRYLIKTRGQQVTLSCSPISGHRSVSWYQQTPGQGLQFLFEYFSETQRNKGNFPGRFSGRQFSNSRSEMNVSTLELGDSALYLCASSLNGEQFFGPGTRLTVL.

CDR3 residues: CASSESGNWASPLHF. The CDR3, as DNA: TGTGCCAGCTCCGAATCAGGGAATTGGGCTTCACCCCTCCACTTT. This chain links TRBV18 with TRBJ1-6, with D possibly being TRBD1 (5 bases). The CDR3 totals 15 residues. The germline V gene encodes CDR1 KGHSH and CDR2 LQKENI. Trimming took 6 bases from V and 9 from J, leaving 18 bases between them.

The gene calls are TRBV7-9 and TRBJ1-4; no clear D. The length of the CDR3 is 15 residues. The V gene's germline CDR1 is SEHNR and CDR2 FQNEAQ (reference sequence). V lost 4 bases, J lost 0 bases, and 9 bases lay in between. The CDR3 reads CASSSYRTTNEKLFF. CDR3 nucleotide sequence: TGTGCCAGCAGCTCTTACAGAACAACTAATGAAAAACTGTTTTTT.

The chain carries TRBV4-2 and TRBJ1-4, with 7 bases lining up with TRBD1. There are 18 residues in the CDR3. Losses at the gene ends were 2 bases for V and 0 bases for J; bases not matched to a gene: 9. Germline lookup yields CDR1 LGHNA and CDR2 YNFKEQ. The CDR3: CASSQIWTGDATNEKLFF. DNA for the CDR3: TGTGCCAGCAGCCAAATTTGGACAGGAGACGCAACTAATGAAAAACTGTTTTTT.

The V gene is TRBV6-5, the J gene TRBJ1-1, with D unresolved. CDR3 length: 14 amino acids. The germline V and J ends were trimmed by 2 bases and 4 bases, with 11 bases remaining between them. Germline-derived CDR1 and CDR2 are MNHEY and SVGAGI. The CDR3 spells CASSYPGRGTEAFF. The CDR3 coding sequence is TGTGCCAGCAGTTACCCCGGACGGGGCACTGAAGCTTTCTTT.

This rearrangement joins TRBV7-3 to TRBJ2-6; TRBD1 aligns across 8 bases. The CDR3 consists of 16 residues. J lost 1 base, V lost 8 bases, and 7 bases had no gene match. Germline values: CDR1 SGHTA, CDR2 FQGTGA. CDR3 residues: CASGPGGVSGANVLTF. The CDR3 DNA reads as TGTGCCAGCGGTCCAGGGGGCGTTTCTGGGGCCAACGTCCTGACTTTC.

The chain carries TRBV15 and TRBJ1-1; unclear D gene. Germline loops: CDR1 LNHNV, CDR2 YYDKDF (reference sequence). Trimming removed 5 bases from V and 11 bases from J, with 12 bases in between. This CDR3 has 11 amino acids. Here the CDR3 DNA reads TGTGCCACCAGCGGAATCAACACGGCTTTCTTT. Its protein product is CATSGINTAFF.

This chain uses TRBV5-6 with TRBJ1-2, with a weak D call TRBD1 (5 bases). The length of the CDR3 is 12 residues. V was shortened by 4 bases and J by 8 bases, with 12 bases between the two germline ends. CDR1 is SGHDT, CDR2 YYEEEE, per germline. CDR3 sequence reads: CASSPGGGGYTF. In DNA form, the CDR3 reads TGTGCCAGCAGCCCTGGTGGGGGAGGCTACACCTTC. The full variable domain, with the rest looked up from reference TRBV5-6 and TRBJ1-2, is DAGVTQSPTHLIKTRGQQVTLRCSPKSGHDTVSWYQQALGQGPQFIFQYYEEEERQRGNFPDRFSGHQFPNYSSELNVNALLLGDSALYLCASSPGGGGYTFGSGTRLTVV.

The V gene is TRBV7-3, the J gene TRBJ1-1, with 8 positions matching TRBD1. Losses at the gene ends were 5 bases for V and 3 bases for J; bases not matched to a gene: 5. CDR3 length: 14 amino acids. Per the germline V gene, CDR1 is SGHTA and CDR2 is FQGTGA. The DNA of the CDR3 is TGTGCCAGCAGCGCAGGGGGCTGGGACACTGAAGCTTTCTTT. Protein sequence: CASSAGGWDTEAFF. The full variable domain, with the rest looked up from reference TRBV7-3 and TRBJ1-1, is GAGVSQTPSNKVTEKGKYVELRCDPISGHTALYWYRQSLGQGPEFLIYFQGTGAADDSGLPNDRFFAVRPEGSVSTLKIQRTERGDSAVYLCASSAGGWDTEAFFGQGTRLTVV.

This chain uses TRBV4-3 with TRBJ1-6; D call uncertain. V was clipped by 0 bases and J by 7 bases, with 13 bases between them. Germline V gene lookup returns CDR1 LGHNA and CDR2 YSLEER. The CDR3 is made up of 16 amino acids. CDR3 region: CASSQEGYSANSPLHF. The CDR3 coding sequence is TGCGCCAGCAGCCAAGAAGGGTATAGCGCAAATTCACCCCTCCACTTT.

The chain links TRBV7-2 to TRBJ1-3; D remains ambiguous. The germline V gene has CDR1 SGHTA and CDR2 FQGNSA. CDR3 length equals 15 residues. The V gene lost 0 bases and the J gene lost 0 bases, with 6 bases spanning the gap. The chain's CDR3 is CASSLAGFSGNTIYF. DNA for the CDR3: TGTGCCAGCAGCTTAGCGGGGTTCTCTGGAAACACCATATATTTT.

The gene calls are TRBV14 and TRBJ1-2; D is perhaps TRBD1 (6 bases). CDR1 is SGHDN and CDR2 is FVKESK in the germline V gene. The CDR3 runs to 16 residues. The V gene lost 3 bases and the J gene lost 4 bases, with 18 bases spanning the gap. CDR3 in amino acids: CASSQATGFLGYGYTF. The CDR3 DNA reads as TGTGCCAGCAGCCAGGCCACAGGGTTCCTAGGCTATGGCTACACCTTC. The whole variable domain, remainder taken from reference TRBV14 and TRBJ1-2, is EAGVTQFPSHSVIEKGQTVTLRCDPISGHDNLYWYRRVMGKEIKFLLHFVKESKQDESGMPNNRFLAERTGGTYSTLKVQPAELEDSGVYFCASSQATGFLGYGYTFGSGTRLTVV.

The CDR3 coding sequence is TGTGCCAGCAGCCCCCCCACAGATACGCAGTATTTT. This gives the protein CASSPPTDTQYF. J is TRBJ2-3 and V is TRBV2; D remains ambiguous. This CDR3 contains 12 residues. The V end was cut by 6 bases, the J end by 2 bases, with 6 bases between. Germline V gene sequence: CDR1 SNHLY, CDR2 FYNNEI.

The genes are TRBV5-4 and TRBJ2-1; D is possibly TRBD2 (6 bases). The CDR3 loop spans 16 amino acids. V was cut by 4 bases and J by 7 bases, with 21 bases left in between. From germline, CDR1 is SGHNT and CDR2 YYREEE (reference sequence). CDR3 residues: CASSLVAGSNRNEQFF. The CDR3 nucleotides are TGTGCCAGCAGCCTAGTGGCGGGGTCTAACAGGAATGAGCAGTTCTTC.